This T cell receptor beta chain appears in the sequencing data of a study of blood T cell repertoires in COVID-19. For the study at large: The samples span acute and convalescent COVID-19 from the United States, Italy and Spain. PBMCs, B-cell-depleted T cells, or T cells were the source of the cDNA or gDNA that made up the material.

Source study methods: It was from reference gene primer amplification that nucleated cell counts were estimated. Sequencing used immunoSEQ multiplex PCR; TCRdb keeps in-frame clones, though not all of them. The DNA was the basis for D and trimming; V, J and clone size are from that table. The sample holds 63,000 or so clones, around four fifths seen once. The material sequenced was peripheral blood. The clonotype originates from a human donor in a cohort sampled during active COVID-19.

CDR3 in amino acids: CASSPYLAGTEAFF. The CDR3 DNA reads TGTGCCAGCAGCCCCTATTTGGCGGGGACTGAAGCTTTCTTT. The chain links TRBV5-6 to TRBJ1-1; D uncertain. The V gene lost 4 bases and the J gene lost 5 bases, with 15 bases spanning the gap. CDR3 size: 14 residues. The V gene's germline CDR1 is SGHDT and CDR2 YYEEEE.